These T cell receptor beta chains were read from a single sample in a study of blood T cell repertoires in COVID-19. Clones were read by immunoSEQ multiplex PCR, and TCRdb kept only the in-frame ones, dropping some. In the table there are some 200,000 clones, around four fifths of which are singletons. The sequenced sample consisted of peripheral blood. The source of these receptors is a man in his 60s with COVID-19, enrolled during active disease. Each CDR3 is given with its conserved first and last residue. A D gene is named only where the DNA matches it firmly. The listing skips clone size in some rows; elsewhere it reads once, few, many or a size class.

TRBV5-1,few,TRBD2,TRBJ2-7,TGCGCCAGCCGGGGAGGGTTCAACGAGCAGTACTTC,CASRGGFNEQYF
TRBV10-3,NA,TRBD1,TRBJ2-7,TGTGCCACCGCTCGAGGGACAGGTTACTACGAGCAGTACTTC,CATARGTGYYEQYF
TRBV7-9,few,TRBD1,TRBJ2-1,TGTGCCAGCAGGCCCTCCGGCAGGGGGCTGAGCAATGAGCAGTTCTTC,CASRPSGRGLSNEQFF
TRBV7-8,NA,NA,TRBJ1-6,TGTGCCAGCAGCTCTACTAACAGGGTTATGCCCCTCCACTTT,CASSSTNRVMPLHF
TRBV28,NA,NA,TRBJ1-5,TGTGCCAGCAGTCCCTGGGGTGGGGCCGGCAGTCAGCCCCAGCATTTT,CASSPWGGAGSQPQHF
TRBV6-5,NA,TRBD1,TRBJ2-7,TGTGCCAGCACTCCTCCGGGACAGGGCTACGAGCAGTACTTC,CASTPPGQGYEQYF
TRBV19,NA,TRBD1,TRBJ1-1,TGTGCCAGTAGTCGCCTGACAGGGAGTGAAGCTTTCTTT,CASSRLTGSEAFF
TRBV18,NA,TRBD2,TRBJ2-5,TGTGCCAGCTCACCGGGACTAGTCCAAGAGACCCAGTACTTC,CASSPGLVQETQYF
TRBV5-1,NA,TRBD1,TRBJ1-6,TGCGCCAGCAGCCCTGGACAGGTTTATTCACCCCTCCACTTT,CASSPGQVYSPLHF
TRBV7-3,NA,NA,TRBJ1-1,TGTGCCAGCAGCTTACAGGGTCACGGCACTGAAGCTTTCTTT,CASSLQGHGTEAFF
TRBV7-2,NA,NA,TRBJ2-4,TGTGCCAGCAGCCCCCGATTAGAAAAAAACATTCAGTACTTC,CASSPRLEKNIQYF
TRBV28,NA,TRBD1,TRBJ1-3,TGTGCCAGCAGTTTAGGGACAGCTGGAAACACCATATATTTT,CASSLGTAGNTIYF
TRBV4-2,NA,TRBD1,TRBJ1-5,TGTGCCAGCAGCCGAGAGGGGGCTAATCAGCCCCAGCATTTT,CASSREGANQPQHF
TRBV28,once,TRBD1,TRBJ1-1,TGTGCCAGCAGTCTCAACAGGGGCCGGTTCACTGAAGCTTTCTTT,CASSLNRGRFTEAFF
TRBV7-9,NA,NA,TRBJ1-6,TGTGCCAGCAGCTTAGGAGCTAGCTCCTATAATTCACCCCTCCACTTT,CASSLGASSYNSPLHF
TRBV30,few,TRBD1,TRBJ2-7,TGTGCCTGTACCGGGACAGGGGGTATTTACGAGCAGTACTTC,CACTGTGGIYEQYF